These 13 T cell receptor beta chains were sequenced from one sample in a study of identical twins. In TCRdb, the 5' RACE reads were re-called with MiXCR into one record per CDR3 protein. The table has 500,000 or so distinct CDR3 sequences, 14% seen once. In addition, the sample was reused for a study of yellow fever vaccine responses in identical twins.

Sequencing used CD4+ T cells sorted from blood. The receptors come from a woman in her late teens or twenties in good health.

The sample holds many counts of this clonotype. This chain joins TRBV5-1 and TRBJ1-6; D not resolved. Germline V gene sequence: CDR1 SGHRS, CDR2 YFSETQ. The CDR3 spans 16 residues. Deletions cut 0 bases from V and 11 bases from J, with 18 bases between. This CDR3 reads CASSLALTRFSAPLHF. CDR3 nucleotide sequence: TGCGCCAGCAGCTTGGCCCTGACGAGATTCTCGGCACCCCTCCACTTT.

The rearrangement uses TRBV10-3 and TRBJ1-1, with TRBD1 matching over 8 bases. The J segment lost 5 bases and the V segment lost 3 bases, leaving 5 bases of the junction unmatched. CDR3 length: 14 amino acids. CDR1 ENHRY and CDR2 SYGVKD come from the germline V gene. The CDR3 protein is CAISESTGVTEAFF. CDR3 bases: TGTGCCATCAGTGAATCGACAGGGGTTACTGAAGCTTTCTTT.

The chain joins TRBV12-3 or TRBV12-4 to TRBJ2-5; 13 nucleotides align to TRBD2. The CDR3 is 18 amino acids. Trimming at V came to 4 bases and at J to 3 bases, leaving 11 bases not matched to a gene. The chain's CDR3 is CASSSSAPGLAGKETQYF. The CDR3 bases are TGTGCCAGCAGTTCCTCCGCCCCGGGACTAGCGGGAAAAGAGACCCAGTACTTC.

The CDR3 reads CARTAPDNRELFF. CDR3 DNA: TGTGCCAGAACCGCTCCCGACAATAGGGAGCTGTTTTTT. This chain connects TRBV5-3 to TRBJ2-2; D gene unclear. TRBV5-3 is assigned to the ORF class and has an uncertain function. Trimming stripped 6 bases from V and 9 bases from J, with 15 bases between. The CDR3 runs to 13 residues.

A few counts support this clonotype. J is TRBJ2-3 and V is TRBV15; TRBD2 aligns across 9 bases. The CDR3 consists of 18 residues. The trim removed 4 bases at V and 1 base at J, leaving 12 bases unmatched. CDR1 LNHNV and CDR2 YYDKDF come from the germline V gene (reference sequence). The CDR3 spells CATSNDRAQREGTDTQYF. The CDR3 DNA sequence: TGTGCCACCAGCAATGATAGAGCTCAGCGGGAGGGCACAGATACGCAGTATTTT.

This clonotype turned up a few times. J is TRBJ2-1 and V is TRBV29-1; D gene uncertain. Germline V gene lookup returns CDR1 SQVTM and CDR2 ANQGSEA. Trimming stripped 0 bases from V and 9 bases from J, with 24 bases between. The CDR3 contains 17 residues. In DNA, the CDR3 is TGCAGCGTTGAAGATAGTAGTCTCGTAAGAGTAGATGGTGAGCAGTTCTTC. Amino acids: CSVEDSSLVRVDGEQFF.

J is TRBJ2-1 and V is TRBV7-2; D gene ambiguous. With 1 base removed from V and 3 bases from J, the gap between germline ends came to 13 bases. Germline V gene lookup returns CDR1 SGHTA and CDR2 FQGNSA. The CDR3 loop spans 16 amino acids. The CDR3 DNA reads as TGTGCCAGCAGCTTAGAGTGGAGTCTTTACTACAATGAGCAGTTCTTC. This sequence encodes CASSLEWSLYYNEQFF. Together with reference TRBV7-2 and TRBJ2-1, the CDR3 gives the full variable domain: GAGVSQSPSNKVTEKGKDVELRCDPISGHTALYWYRQSLGQGLEFLIYFQGNSAPDKSGLPSDRFSAERTGGSVSTLTIQRTQQEDSAVYLCASSLEWSLYYNEQFFGPGTRLTVL.

This clonotype was detected a few times. This chain's CDR3 is CASSLVSGTGGYEQYF. The CDR3 nucleotides are TGTGCCAGCAGTTTAGTCTCCGGGACAGGGGGCTACGAGCAGTACTTC. This chain joins TRBV28 and TRBJ2-7, with TRBD1 matching over 11 bases. Per the germline V gene, CDR1 is MDHEN and CDR2 is SYDVKM. This CDR3 contains 16 residues. The junction had 6 bases not matched to a gene; V was cut back by 2 bases and J by 3 bases.

The sample holds a few counts of this clonotype. V usage is TRBV5-4 and J usage is TRBJ2-1, with D perhaps TRBD2 (5 bases). CDR1 is SGHNT, CDR2 YYREEE, per germline (reference sequence). This CDR3 comprises 13 residues. Trimming removed 1 base at V and 9 bases at J, with 11 bases between. CDR3 sequence (DNA): TGTGCCAGCAGCTTGATGAGCGGACGTGAGCAGTTCTTC. Translated, it gives CASSLMSGREQFF. The whole variable domain, remainder taken from reference TRBV5-4 and TRBJ2-1, is ETGVTQSPTHLIKTRGQQVTLRCSSQSGHNTVSWYQQALGQGPQFIFQYYREEENGRGNFPPRFSGLQFPNYSSELNVNALELDDSALYLCASSLMSGREQFFGPGTRLTVL.

Many counts were recorded for this clonotype. V and J are TRBV5-1 and TRBJ2-7, with 10 bases lining up with TRBD1. The J segment lost 3 bases and the V segment lost 3 bases, leaving 12 bases of the junction unmatched. This CDR3 has 17 amino acids. The germline gives CDR1 SGHRS, CDR2 YFSETQ. The DNA of the CDR3 is TGCGCCAGCAGCTCGGACCGAAAGACAGGGGGCCTCTACGAGCAGTACTTC. Its protein product is CASSSDRKTGGLYEQYF. The variable domain in full, completed from reference TRBV5-1 and TRBJ2-7, reads KAGVTQTPRYLIKTRGQQVTLSCSPISGHRSVSWYQQTPGQGLQFLFEYFSETQRNKGNFPGRFSGRQFSNSRSEMNVSTLELGDSALYLCASSSDRKTGGLYEQYFGPGTRLTVT.

This clonotype was detected a few times. V and J are TRBV5-8 and TRBJ2-3; D assignment may be TRBD1 or TRBD2 (6 bases each). The CDR3 consists of 14 residues. The ends were cut back, 2 bases at V and 3 bases at J, with 10 bases in the middle. Germline CDR1 and CDR2: SGHTS and YDEGEE. The CDR3 loop is CASSFQGRTDTQYF. DNA for the CDR3: TGTGCCAGCAGCTTCCAGGGGAGGACAGATACGCAGTATTTT.

The rearrangement joins TRBV11-2 to TRBJ2-1; 8 nucleotides agree with TRBD1. Germline V lookup: CDR1 SGHAT, CDR2 FQNNGV. The J segment lost 9 bases and the V segment lost 6 bases, leaving 7 bases of the junction unmatched. This CDR3 contains 13 residues. In DNA, the CDR3 is TGTGCCAGCAGTCCGCAGGGGGCAGCTGAGCAGTTCTTC. Amino acid sequence: CASSPQGAAEQFF.

This clonotype has only a few counts. The chain couples TRBV6-6 to TRBJ2-7; TRBD2 aligns across 8 bases. The germline V gene encodes CDR1 MNHNY and CDR2 SVGAGI (reference sequence). The CDR3 is made up of 13 amino acids. Trimming cost V 6 bases and J 5 bases; bases outside gene matches: 6. For the CDR3, the DNA is TGTGCCAGCAGACGCGGGGGGAGTGACGAGCAGTACTTC. It encodes CASRRGGSDEQYF.